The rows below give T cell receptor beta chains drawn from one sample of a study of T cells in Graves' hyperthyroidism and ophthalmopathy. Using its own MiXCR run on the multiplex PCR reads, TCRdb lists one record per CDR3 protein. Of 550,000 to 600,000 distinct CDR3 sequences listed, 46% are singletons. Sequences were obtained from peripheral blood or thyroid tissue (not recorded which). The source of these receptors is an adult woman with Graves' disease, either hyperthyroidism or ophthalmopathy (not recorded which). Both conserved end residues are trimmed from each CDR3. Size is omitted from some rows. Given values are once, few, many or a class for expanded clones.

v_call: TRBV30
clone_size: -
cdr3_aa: AWDQQGNEKLF

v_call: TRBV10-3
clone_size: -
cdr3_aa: AISEWVGRETQY

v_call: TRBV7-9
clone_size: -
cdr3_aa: ASSPTFGGSWGYT

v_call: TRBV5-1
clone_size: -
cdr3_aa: ASSLEGGQSSYNSPLH

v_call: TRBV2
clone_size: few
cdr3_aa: ASSEKVFGYT

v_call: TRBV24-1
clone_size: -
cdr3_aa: ATSRSTGELF

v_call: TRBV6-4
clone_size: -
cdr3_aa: ASSAHDRGEYTEAF

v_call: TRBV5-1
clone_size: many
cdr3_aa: ASSLRGIGELF

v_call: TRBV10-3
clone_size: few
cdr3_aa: AIRAGGPFEQY

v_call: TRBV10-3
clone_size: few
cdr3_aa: AIGTGGYEQY

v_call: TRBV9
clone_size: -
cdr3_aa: ASSLEDRADTQY

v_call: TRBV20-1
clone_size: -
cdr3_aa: SARGQGTFYGYT

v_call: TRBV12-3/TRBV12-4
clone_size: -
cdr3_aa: ASREQGALNQPLH

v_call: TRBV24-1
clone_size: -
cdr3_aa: ATRQEKYGYT

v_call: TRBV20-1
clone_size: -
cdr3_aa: SARDRRNEKLF

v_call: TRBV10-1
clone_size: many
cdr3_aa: ASAPARTDEAF

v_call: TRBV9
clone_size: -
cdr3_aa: ASSQGLTGEKLF

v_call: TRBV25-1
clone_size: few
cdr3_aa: ATEDTPDSPLH

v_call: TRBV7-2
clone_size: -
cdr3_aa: ASSLDSEQY

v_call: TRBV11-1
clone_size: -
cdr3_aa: ASTPSGTQHAETQY

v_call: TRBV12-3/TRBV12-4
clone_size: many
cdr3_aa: ASSFSSSRAF

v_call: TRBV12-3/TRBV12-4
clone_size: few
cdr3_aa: ASSVDRNSPLH

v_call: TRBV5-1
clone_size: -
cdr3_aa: ASSPGGRSYGYT

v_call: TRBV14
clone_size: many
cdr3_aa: ASSHQEGVWAQETQY

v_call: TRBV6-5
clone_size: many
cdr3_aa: ASSWGGGAVTEAF

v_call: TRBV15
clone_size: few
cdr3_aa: ATSRTGRVGTEAF

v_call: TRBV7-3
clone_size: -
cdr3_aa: ASSSQGGAYEQY

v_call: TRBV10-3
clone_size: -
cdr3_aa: AISRLYSNQPQY

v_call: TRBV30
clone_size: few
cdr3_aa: AWSVLRDQPQH

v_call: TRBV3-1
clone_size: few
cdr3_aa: ASSQPGLVYEQY

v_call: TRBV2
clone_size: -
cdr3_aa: ASTMSGSRNTEAF

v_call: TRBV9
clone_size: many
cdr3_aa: ASSGGTAKTGELF

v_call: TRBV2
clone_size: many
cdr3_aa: ASSVASRGPNYGYT

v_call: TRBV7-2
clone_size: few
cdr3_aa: ASSLDRGTQY

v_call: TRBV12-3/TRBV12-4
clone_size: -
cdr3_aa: ASSLMANYGYT

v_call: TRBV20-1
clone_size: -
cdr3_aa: SASLAGGRNEQY

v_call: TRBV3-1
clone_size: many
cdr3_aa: ASSQVGTQY

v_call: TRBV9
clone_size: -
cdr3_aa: ASSVGQGSNSPLH

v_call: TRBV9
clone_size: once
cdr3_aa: ASSLGRYGYT

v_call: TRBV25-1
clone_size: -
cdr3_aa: ASSEGLVYTGELF

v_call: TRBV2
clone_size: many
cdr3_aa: ASRWTSDSYEQY

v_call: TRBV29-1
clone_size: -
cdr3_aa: SVTDMTEAF

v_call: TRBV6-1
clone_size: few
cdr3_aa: AIRGSNNYGYT

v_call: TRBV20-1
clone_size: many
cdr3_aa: SAPDVTGNEKLF

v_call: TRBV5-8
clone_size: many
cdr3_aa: ASSFGRDQPQH